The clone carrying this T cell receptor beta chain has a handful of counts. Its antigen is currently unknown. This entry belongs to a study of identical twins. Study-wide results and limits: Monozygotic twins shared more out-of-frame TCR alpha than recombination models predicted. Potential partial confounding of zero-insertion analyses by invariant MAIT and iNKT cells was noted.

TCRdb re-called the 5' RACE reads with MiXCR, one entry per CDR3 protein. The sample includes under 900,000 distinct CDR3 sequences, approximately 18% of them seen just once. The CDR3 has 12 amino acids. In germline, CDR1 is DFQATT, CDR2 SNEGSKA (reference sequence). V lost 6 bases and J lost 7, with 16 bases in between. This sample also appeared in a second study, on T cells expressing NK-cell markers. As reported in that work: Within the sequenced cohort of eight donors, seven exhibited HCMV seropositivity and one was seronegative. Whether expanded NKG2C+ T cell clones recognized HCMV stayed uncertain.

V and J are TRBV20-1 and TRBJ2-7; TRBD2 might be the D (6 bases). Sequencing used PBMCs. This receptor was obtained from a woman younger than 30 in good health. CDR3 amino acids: CSASTGGREQYF. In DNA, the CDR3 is TGCAGTGCCTCGACTGGGGGGAGAGAGCAGTACTTC.